This entry lists 8 T cell receptor beta chains sequenced from one sample in a study of shared clonotypes between healthy human individuals (TCRdb year 2020). Libraries were made using the immunoSEQ multiplex PCR assay. The table was pulled from immuneACCESS by TCRdb, which kept in-frame rearrangements only. Such tables lose some clones; where checked, under half of the loss comes from unresolved V genes, and the rest has no known cause. The sample records roughly 1,500,000 clones, 98% of which are singletons. Less than 0.55% of the sample goes to the ten largest clones. The material sequenced was naive CD4+ T cells sorted from blood. This specimen's cell subset or site label, per the study, means: CD45RA+ positively selected. These receptor sequences come from a man aged 25-40 years in good health.

The chain is built from TRBV4-2 and TRBJ2-7; D remains ambiguous. This CDR3 region has 15 residues. Germline CDR1 LGHNA, CDR2 YNFKEQ. V was pared by 6 bases and J by 0 bases, with 15 bases between. The CDR3 DNA is TGTGCCAGCAGTTCCGACTCCTCAAGCTCCTACGAGCAGTACTTC. Translated: CASSSDSSSSYEQYF.

The chain employs TRBV18 and TRBJ2-7; tentatively, D is TRBD2 (6 bases). CDR1 and CDR2 (germline): KGHSH, LQKENI. The CDR3 runs 15 residues. The V end was cut by 3 bases, the J end by 2 bases, with 14 bases between. As DNA, the CDR3 is TGTGCCAGCTCACCTACGCGGGACCCAGCCTACGAGCAGTACTTC. It translates to CASSPTRDPAYEQYF. Together with reference TRBV18 and TRBJ2-7, the CDR3 gives the full variable domain: NAGVMQNPRHLVRRRGQEARLRCSPMKGHSHVYWYRQLPEEGLKFMVYLQKENIIDESGMPKERFSAEFPKEGPSILRIQQVVRGDSAAYFCASSPTRDPAYEQYFGPGTRLTVT.

The chain is built from TRBV2 and TRBJ2-5, with 9 bases lining up with TRBD2. V gave up 10 bases and J gave up 4 bases; unmatched junction bases: 16. This CDR3 is built from 16 residues. Germline-derived CDR1 and CDR2 are SNHLY and FYNNEI. In nucleotides, the CDR3 is TGTGCCACCCGAGGTGAAAGGGTTAGCGGGAGAGAGACCCAGTACTTC. It codes for CATRGERVSGRETQYF.

The rearrangement links TRBV18 to TRBJ1-5; perhaps TRBD1 as D (5 bases). Per the germline V gene, CDR1 is KGHSH and CDR2 is LQKENI. Between the trimmed V and J ends, which lost 3 bases and 5 bases, there was a span of 11 bases. The CDR3 spans 14 residues. The CDR3 coding sequence is TGTGCCAGCTCACCCTCCGGGACCTATCAGCCCCAGCATTTT. Translating it yields CASSPSGTYQPQHF.

The sample holds one count of this clone. The chain links TRBV27 to TRBJ1-2; perhaps TRBD1 as D (6 bases). Looked up from germline, CDR1 is MNHEY and CDR2 is SMNVEV (reference sequence). The CDR3 is 15 amino acids. Trimming took 0 bases from V and 8 from J, leaving 16 bases between them. The CDR3 spells CASSLSFRGGFGYTF. CDR3 nucleotide sequence: TGTGCCAGCAGTTTATCGTTCAGGGGTGGGTTCGGCTACACCTTC.

This clone appeared once. This chain uses TRBV10-3 with TRBJ2-3; D gene unclear. CDR1 is ENHRY, CDR2 SYGVKD, per germline. With 6 bases removed from V and 2 bases from J, the gap between germline ends came to 12 bases. The CDR3 consists of 14 residues. DNA of the CDR3: TGTGCCATCAGATTAGACAAGACCACAGATACGCAGTATTTT. This encodes CAIRLDKTTDTQYF.

Concerning this clone itself: Other DNA sequences in the same sample also yield this CDR3. The rearrangement uses TRBV5-5 and TRBJ2-7; D remains unclear. This CDR3 region has 11 residues. Germline assignment: CDR1 SGHKS and CDR2 YYEKEE (reference sequence). V was trimmed by 4 bases and J by 0 bases, leaving 2 bases between them. CDR3 residues: CASSRSYEQYF. The CDR3 nucleotides are TGTGCCAGCAGCCGCTCCTACGAGCAGTACTTC.

The chain combines TRBV6-6 with TRBJ2-1; 8 nucleotides match TRBD1. V gave up 3 bases and J gave up 4 bases; unmatched junction bases: 5. This CDR3 contains 15 residues. Germline lookup yields CDR1 MNHNY and CDR2 SVGAGI (reference sequence). CDR3 residues: CASSYEGQAYNEQFF. The DNA for the CDR3 is TGTGCCAGCAGTTATGAGGGACAGGCTTACAATGAGCAGTTCTTC.